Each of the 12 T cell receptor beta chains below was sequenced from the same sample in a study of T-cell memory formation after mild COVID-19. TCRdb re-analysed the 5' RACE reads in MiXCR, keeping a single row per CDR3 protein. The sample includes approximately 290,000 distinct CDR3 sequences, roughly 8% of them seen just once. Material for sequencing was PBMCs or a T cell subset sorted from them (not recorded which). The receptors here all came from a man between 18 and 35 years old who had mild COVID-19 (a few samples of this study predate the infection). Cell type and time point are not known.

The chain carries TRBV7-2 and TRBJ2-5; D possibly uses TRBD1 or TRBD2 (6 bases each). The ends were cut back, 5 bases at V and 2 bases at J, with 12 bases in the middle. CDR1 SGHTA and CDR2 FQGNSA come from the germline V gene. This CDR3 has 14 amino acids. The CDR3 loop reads CASSGGGRQETQYF. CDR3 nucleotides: TGTGCCAGCAGCGGAGGGGGGCGACAAGAGACCCAGTACTTC. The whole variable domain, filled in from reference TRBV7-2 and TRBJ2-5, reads GAGVSQSPSNKVTEKGKDVELRCDPISGHTALYWYRQSLGQGLEFLIYFQGNSAPDKSGLPSDRFSAERTGGSVSTLTIQRTQQEDSAVYLCASSGGGRQETQYFGPGTRLLVL.

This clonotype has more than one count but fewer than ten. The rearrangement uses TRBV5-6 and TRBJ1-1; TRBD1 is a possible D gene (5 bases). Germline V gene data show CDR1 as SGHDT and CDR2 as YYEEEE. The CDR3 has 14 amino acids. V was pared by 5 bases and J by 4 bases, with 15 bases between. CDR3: CASSWGGRGTEAFF. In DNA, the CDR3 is TGTGCCAGCAGTTGGGGGGGTAGGGGCACTGAAGCTTTCTTT.

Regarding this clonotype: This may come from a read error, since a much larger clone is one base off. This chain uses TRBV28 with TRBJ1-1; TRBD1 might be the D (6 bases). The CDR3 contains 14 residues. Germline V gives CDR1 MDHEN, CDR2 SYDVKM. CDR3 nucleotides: TGTGCCAGCAGTACCCAGGGGCTCTTCCTCGAAGCTTTATTT. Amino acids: CASSTQGLFLEALF. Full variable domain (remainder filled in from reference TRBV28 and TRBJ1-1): DVKVTQSSRYLVKRTGEKVFLECVQDMDHENMFWYRQDPGLGLRLIYFSYDVKMKEKGDIPEGYSVSREKKERFSLILESASTNQTSMYLCASSTQGLFLEALFGQGTRLTVV.

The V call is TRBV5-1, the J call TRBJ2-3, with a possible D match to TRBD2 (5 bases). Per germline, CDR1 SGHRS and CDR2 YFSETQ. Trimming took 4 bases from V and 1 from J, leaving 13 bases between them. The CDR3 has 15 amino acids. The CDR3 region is CASSPWDSGTDTQYF. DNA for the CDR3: TGCGCCAGCAGCCCCTGGGATAGCGGCACAGATACGCAGTATTTT. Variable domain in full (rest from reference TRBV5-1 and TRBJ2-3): KAGVTQTPRYLIKTRGQQVTLSCSPISGHRSVSWYQQTPGQGLQFLFEYFSETQRNKGNFPGRFSGRQFSNSRSEMNVSTLELGDSALYLCASSPWDSGTDTQYFGPGTRLTVL.

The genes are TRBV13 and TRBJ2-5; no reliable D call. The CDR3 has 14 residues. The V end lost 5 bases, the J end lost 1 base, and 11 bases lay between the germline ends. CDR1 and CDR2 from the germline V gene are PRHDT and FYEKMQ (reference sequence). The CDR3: CASSPEEGQETQYF. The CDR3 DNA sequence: TGTGCCAGCAGCCCCGAGGAAGGCCAAGAGACCCAGTACTTC.

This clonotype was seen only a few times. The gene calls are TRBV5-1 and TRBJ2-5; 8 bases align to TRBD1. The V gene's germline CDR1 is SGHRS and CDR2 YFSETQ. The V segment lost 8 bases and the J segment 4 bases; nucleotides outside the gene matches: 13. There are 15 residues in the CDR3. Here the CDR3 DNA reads TGCGCCAGTTCGACAGGGGATGTTGTTAGAGAGACCCAGTACTTC. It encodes CASSTGDVVRETQYF.

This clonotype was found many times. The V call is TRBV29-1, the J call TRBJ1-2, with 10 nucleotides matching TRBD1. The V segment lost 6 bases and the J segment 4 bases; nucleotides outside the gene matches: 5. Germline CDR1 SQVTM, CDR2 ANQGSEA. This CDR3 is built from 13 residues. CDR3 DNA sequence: TGCAGCGTAGCCTGGACAGGGGGCTATGGCTACACCTTC. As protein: CSVAWTGGYGYTF.

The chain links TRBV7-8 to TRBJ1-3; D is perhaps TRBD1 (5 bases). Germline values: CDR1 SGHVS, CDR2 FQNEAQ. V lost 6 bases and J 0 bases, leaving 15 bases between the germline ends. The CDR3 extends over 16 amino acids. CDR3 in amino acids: CASSSPWGFSGNTIYF. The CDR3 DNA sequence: TGTGCCAGCAGTAGTCCGTGGGGGTTCTCTGGAAACACCATATATTTT. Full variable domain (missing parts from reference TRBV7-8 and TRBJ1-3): GAGVSQSPRYKVAKRGQDVALRCDPISGHVSLFWYQQALGQGPEFLTYFQNEAQLDKSGLPSDRFFAERPEGSVSTLKIQRTQQEDSAVYLCASSSPWGFSGNTIYFGEGSWLTVV.

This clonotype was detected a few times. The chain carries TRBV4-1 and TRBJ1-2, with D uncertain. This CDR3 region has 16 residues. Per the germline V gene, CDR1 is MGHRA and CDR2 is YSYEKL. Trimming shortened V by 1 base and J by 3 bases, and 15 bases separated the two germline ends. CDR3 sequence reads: CASSQVLGRRYYGYTF. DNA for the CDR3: TGCGCCAGCAGCCAAGTTTTAGGTCGCCGGTACTATGGCTACACCTTC.

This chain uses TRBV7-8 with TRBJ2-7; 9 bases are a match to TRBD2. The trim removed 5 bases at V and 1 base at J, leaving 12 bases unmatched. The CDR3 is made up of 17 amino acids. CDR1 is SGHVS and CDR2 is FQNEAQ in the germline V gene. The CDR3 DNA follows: TGTGCCAGCAGCCCCCGCCCCCAAGCGGGGGGATCCTACGAGCAGTACTTC. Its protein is CASSPRPQAGGSYEQYF.

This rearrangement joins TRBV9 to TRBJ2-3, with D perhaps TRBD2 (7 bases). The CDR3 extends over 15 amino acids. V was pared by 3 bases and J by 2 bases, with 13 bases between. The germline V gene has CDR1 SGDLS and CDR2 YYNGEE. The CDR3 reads CASSDRRGPTDTQYF. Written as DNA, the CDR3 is TGTGCCAGCAGCGACCGGCGGGGGCCCACAGATACGCAGTATTTT.

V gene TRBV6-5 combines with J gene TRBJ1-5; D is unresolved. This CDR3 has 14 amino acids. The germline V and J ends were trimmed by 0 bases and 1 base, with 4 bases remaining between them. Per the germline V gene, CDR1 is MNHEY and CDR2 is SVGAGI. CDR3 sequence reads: CASSYSTSNQPQHF. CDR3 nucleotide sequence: TGTGCCAGCAGTTACTCGACCAGCAATCAGCCCCAGCATTTT.